This T cell receptor (beta chain) was captured by sequencing in a study of CD8+ T cells in alopecia areata. Study details: Tofacitinib administration persisted for 6 to 18 months, succeeded by 6 months off drug. Severity scoring for treated patients was based on the percentage of affected scalp area.

Treatment denoted: oral pan-JAK inhibitor, 5-10 mg twice daily. TCR sequencing used cDNA made by reverse transcription of extracted RNA. Sequencing was performed with immunoSEQ multiplex PCR; in TCRdb, only in-frame clones are kept and a portion is missing. This table holds 150,000 to 200,000 clones, about 54% found once. The CDR3 has 12 amino acids. Germline V gives CDR1 SGHAT, CDR2 FQNNGV. The V end was cut by 7 bases, the J end by 3 bases, with 10 bases between. As to this clone: Antigen specificity is unknown.

Study-wide points: Greater clonality was observed in lesional scalp samples, especially alopecia totalis/universalis, versus normal scalp.

The sequences come from CD4+ T cells sorted from blood, collected at roughly week 58, from a patient treated with tofacitinib. This receptor was taken from a human donor with alopecia areata. The chain couples TRBV11-2 to TRBJ2-7, with a tentative D call TRBD1 (6 bases). Written as DNA, the CDR3 is TGTGCCAGCAACGGACAGTACTACGAGCAGTACTTC. Protein: CASNGQYYEQYF.